These 8 T cell receptor beta chains originate from one sample sequenced in a study of cytomegalovirus exposure and HLA in healthy donors. Generated by immunoSEQ multiplex PCR, the TCRdb table keeps only in-frame clones and is missing some. This sample yields 95,000 to 120,000 clones, of which about 85% are seen a single time; around 3.1% belongs to the top ten. The sample taken for sequencing was PBMCs. These receptors were taken from a woman between 18 and 29 years old in good health and CMV-seronegative.

The chain joins TRBV28 to TRBJ1-1, with 8 bases aligning to TRBD1. The CDR3 is made up of 14 amino acids. Trimming took 6 bases from V and 4 from J; bases not matched to a gene: 7. The germline CDR1 and CDR2 sequences are MDHEN and SYDVKM. In DNA, the CDR3 is TGTGCCAGCAGGTTTGACAGGGGACTCACTGAAGCTTTCTTT. Residues: CASRFDRGLTEAFF.

This sequence joins TRBV5-1 and TRBJ2-2; D remains unclear. V gave up 0 bases and J gave up 1 base, with 4 bases separating them. The CDR3 extends over 14 amino acids. Germline-derived CDR1 and CDR2 are SGHRS and YFSETQ. The CDR3 nucleotides read TGCGCCAGCAGCTTGGCGGGGAACACCGGGGAGCTGTTTTTT. This translates into CASSLAGNTGELFF. Based on the CDR3 plus reference TRBV5-1 and TRBJ2-2, the full variable domain is KAGVTQTPRYLIKTRGQQVTLSCSPISGHRSVSWYQQTPGQGLQFLFEYFSETQRNKGNFPGRFSGRQFSNSRSEMNVSTLELGDSALYLCASSLAGNTGELFFGEGSRLTVL.

The chain is built from TRBV28 and TRBJ2-3, with no clear D. V gave up 1 base and J gave up 6 bases, with 14 bases separating them. CDR1 and CDR2 (germline): MDHEN, SYDVKM. The CDR3 has 15 amino acids. CDR3 loop: CASSLFLGRGDTQYF. DNA for the CDR3: TGTGCCAGCAGTTTATTCCTAGGTCGCGGCGATACGCAGTATTTT.

The rearrangement uses TRBV9 and TRBJ1-1, with 8 positions matching TRBD1. CDR1 is SGDLS, CDR2 YYNGEE, per germline. Trimming cost V 3 bases and J 1 base; bases outside gene matches: 5. This CDR3 is built from 15 residues. The CDR3 loop is CASSGGDRQNTEAFF. The CDR3 DNA reads as TGTGCCAGCAGCGGTGGGGACAGGCAGAACACTGAAGCTTTCTTT.

The rearrangement uses TRBV4-2 and TRBJ2-1; 8 bases agree with TRBD1. J gave up 4 bases and V 1 base, and 3 bases lay outside the gene matches. Germline V gene data show CDR1 as LGHNA and CDR2 as YNFKEQ. The CDR3 has 15 amino acids. The CDR3 loop reads CASSQGTGSYNEQFF. For the CDR3, the DNA is TGTGCCAGCAGCCAAGGGACAGGGTCTTACAATGAGCAGTTCTTC.

This chain links TRBV13 with TRBJ2-7; perhaps TRBD1 as D (5 bases). The CDR3 spans 14 residues. CDR1 is PRHDT, CDR2 FYEKMQ, per germline (reference sequence). The V end was cut by 3 bases, the J end by 6 bases, with 15 bases between. This CDR3 reads CASSFSGQGSEQYF. The DNA for the CDR3 is TGTGCCAGCAGCTTTTCTGGGCAGGGTAGCGAGCAGTACTTC.

This clone was seen just once. The CDR3 region has the DNA TGTGCCAGCAAGACAGGGGACGAGCAGTACTTC. This translates into CASKTGDEQYF. The rearrangement links TRBV27 to TRBJ2-7; TRBD1 matches 8 bases. The V and J ends lost 7 bases and 5 bases, in that order; junction bases with no gene match: 1. CDR1 is MNHEY, CDR2 SMNVEV, per germline (reference sequence). The CDR3 is 11 amino acids.

V gene TRBV27 combines with J gene TRBJ2-3; 10 bases line up with TRBD2. The germline gives CDR1 MNHEY, CDR2 SMNVEV (reference sequence). CDR3 length: 16 residues. The ends lost 5 bases at V and 2 bases at J; junction bases unmatched: 7. CDR3 sequence (DNA): TGTGCCAGCAGTCCCCTAGCGGGGGAGCCCACAGATACGCAGTATTTT. Amino acid sequence: CASSPLAGEPTDTQYF.